The clone carrying this TCR beta chain showed up just a few times. TCRdb recomputed calls from the RACE reads with MiXCR, one row per CDR3 protein. The data contain 200,000 to 300,000 distinct CDR3 sequences, 7% to 10% of them seen just once; the ten biggest clones take up over 2%. The sample's time point: pre-sensitization, week 0. The treatment is: therapeutic diphenylcyclopropenone sensitization with weekly scalp DPC. The CDR3 consists of 15 residues. Per the germline V gene, CDR1 is SEHNR and CDR2 is FQNEAQ (reference sequence). The trim removed 3 bases at V and 10 bases at J, leaving 7 bases unmatched. The data originate from a study of human T cells and chemical hapten exposure.

The chain links TRBV7-9 to TRBJ2-1, with 12 bases matching TRBD2. This clonotype was sampled from a woman in her forties with alopecia areata. Some clones in this sample may be carry-over from other donors' samples. Here the sequenced sample was whole blood, taken in connection with sensitization to the hapten diphenylcyclopropenone (DPC). The CDR3 region has the DNA TGTGCCAGCAGCTTTCTAGCGGGAGGGCAGGGGGAGCAGTTCTTC. This encodes CASSFLAGGQGEQFF. Combining the CDR3 with reference TRBV7-9 and TRBJ2-1 gives the whole variable domain DTGVSQNPRHKITKRGQNVTFRCDPISEHNRLYWYRQTLGQGPEFLTYFQNEAQLEKSRLLSDRFSAERPKGSFSTLEIQRTEQGDSAMYLCASSFLAGGQGEQFFGPGTRLTVL.